This T cell receptor (beta chain) was observed in a study of cytomegalovirus exposure and HLA in healthy donors. Background on the study: Unique TCRs from HLA-typed donors, 70 million to 85 million of them, were held in an early data release. The study's findings and limits: Among TCR beta chains, those listed as cytomegalovirus-associated numbered fewer than 200. Among TCR beta chains of equal frequency, HLA-associated ones were more clonally expanded in a later analysis. In an earlier analysis, most TCR beta V segments were productive about 87% or about 30% of the time.

Comment on this clone: Its target is not known.

Both 60 Vbeta primers and 13 Jbeta primers went into the PCR. Clones were read by immunoSEQ multiplex PCR, and TCRdb kept only the in-frame ones, dropping some. Of more than 150,000 clones in the sample, 75% to 90% were seen once. The sample consisted of PBMCs. This TCR derives from a woman between 18 and 30 years old in good health and CMV-seronegative.

The CDR3 loop is CASSFPPGQGLTEAFF. The DNA for the CDR3 is TGCGCCAGCAGCTTTCCCCCGGGACAGGGGCTTACTGAAGCTTTCTTT. V usage is TRBV4-1 and J usage is TRBJ1-1; TRBD1 aligns across 10 bases. V was clipped by 5 bases and J by 5 bases; unmatched bases: 11. The germline V gene encodes CDR1 MGHRA and CDR2 YSYEKL. The CDR3 extends over 16 amino acids.